This T cell receptor beta chain was profiled in a study of cytomegalovirus exposure and HLA in healthy donors (dated by TCRdb to about 2017). Regarding the study in general: An earlier analysis of roughly 570 of the donors reported 276 Gb of sequence data and 95 million to 140 million unique TCR beta sequences obtained from 150 million to 200 million T cells. Roughly 300 gigabases of sequencing data and around 80 million unique TCR sequences made up an early release that covered roughly 670 HLA-typed donors. A later genetic analysis used genome-wide SNP genotypes for 398 of the 666 donors, treating that subset as a discovery cohort. A handful of DR-DQ haplotypes were handled as single units for association and clustering because linkage in the cohort was strong. Besides the first cohort of 550 to 750 subjects, a separate validation cohort made up of over 100 different subjects was used. The aim of the study was to test whether cataloging public T cell receptors could identify signatures of past pathogen exposure. In a later analysis, previously published TCR beta repertoires from more than 500 donors were re-analyzed and high-resolution HLA genotyping was added so that TCR occurrence patterns could be studied. High-throughput TCR immunosequencing, statistical association of individual TCRs with disease status, and machine learning were combined to predict cytomegalovirus infection status. Donor age, sex, ethnicity and CMV serostatus were compiled together with the repertoire data. On average, around 240,000 unique TCR beta nucleotide sequences were sequenced per donor among a few hundred genotyped donors of the cohort, with 15% to 20% of those sequences being non-productive. In the later analysis, no new phenotypic data were used to find candidate immune exposures; instead, reliance was placed on TCR beta sequences and their occurrence across donors. An earlier analysis of around 540 of the donors applied high-throughput TCR beta sequencing to assess whether each TCR beta V gene segment acted as functional or pseudogenic. Of the 300 to 450 genotyped donors, over 80% were placed in the genetic ancestry cluster associated with self-reported Caucasian donors. Typing coverage differed by locus: A, B, C, DRB1 and DQB1 were typed in about 620-640 donors, DQA1 in about 560, DPA1 in 600 to 610, and DPB1 in 450 to 480. Both class I and class II loci were covered by HLA typing, at four-digit resolution. The study profiled the T cell repertoires of around 700 subjects by immunosequencing and related them to cytomegalovirus serostatus. Every repertoire in the discovery cohort had been generated on one and the same sequencing platform. Summary of the overall study and its limitations: Because some donors lacked HLA typing at each locus, the association tests relied only on the typed subset. CMV serostatus was the only immune exposure information available for the cohort. A later analysis reported that several top co-occurrence clusters appeared linked to parvovirus B19, influenza, CMV and Epstein-Barr virus. The sequencing pipeline was judged likely to have produced a cluster of highly shared sequence variants as a technical artifact. In a later analysis, HLA-associated TCR beta chains were found to be more clonally expanded and to have lower generation probabilities than equally common non-associated chains. An earlier analysis of approximately 600 of the donors showed that most TCR beta V segments appeared in productive rearrangements either about 90% or about 30% of the time, which broadly matched IMGT annotations. It was suggested by the authors that the approach could potentially be generalized to other disease states and immunological phenotypes. Because counts were too low, under 20 rarely observed V segments, including chromosome 9 orphons, were left out of the earlier analysis of 500 to 750 of the donors. Linkage disequilibrium might explain the correlated functional status among segregating V segments, but an unknown experimental factor could not be excluded. In vitro tests confirmed that a few of the cytomegalovirus-associated TCR beta chains recognize cytomegalovirus antigens. According to a later genetic analysis, donors in an Asian-associated ancestry cluster had fewer N-insertions in productive TCRs than the approximately 650-donor mean. A later genetic analysis associated a missense DCLRE1C variant with V-gene and J-gene trimming of TCR beta chains, and an independent cohort replicated the association. This cohort had only TCR beta chains sequenced, and the lack of alpha or paired-chain data limited which features could be detected. Most CMV-associated TCR beta chains appeared to be HLA-restricted in a later analysis, and the HLA associations seemed to be driven largely by CMV exposure. Presence/absence analyses assumed roughly uniform sequencing depth across donors, an assumption that may not hold. A further reported finding was that TCR beta sequences accurately predicted the HLA-A and HLA-B alleles for most subjects in the first cohort. Because the 87-base-pair reads could not distinguish some IMGT-functional V segments, including TRBV6-2 and TRBV6-3, those segments were excluded. While some public TCRs were present in many individuals, most TCR sequences turned up only very rarely across donors. Strong co-occurrence of HLA alleles, especially DR and DQ, made assigning TCR associations to individual alleles difficult. At a false discovery rate of 0.05, a later analysis linked about 16,000 TCR beta sequences to specific HLA alleles. In both the original and validation cohorts, the classifier was reported to diagnose cytomegalovirus status with high specificity and sensitivity. A total of 164 TCR beta chains were listed by the study as associated with cytomegalovirus. In a later analysis, the rate of TCR association differed among HLA loci, with DRB1 alleles having the most associated TCRs and HLA-C alleles having the fewest.

V and J are truncated by 5 bases and 1 base respectively, leaving an intervening sequence of 21 bases. The CDR3 measures 18 amino acids from cysteine to phenylalanine. The CDR3 DNA has 54 bases and is translated from base 1. CDR1 and CDR2, per the germline V gene (reference sequence), are LNHNV and YYDKDF. The protocol used for the library was the immunoSEQ multiplex PCR assay. For the multiplex PCR, a mixture combining 60 forward primers for TCR Vbeta segments and 13 reverse primers for TCR Jbeta segments was used. Amplification of the CDR3 region of rearranged TCR beta genes was performed with a multiplex PCR assay on genomic DNA. On the Illumina HiSeq System, the amplified TCR beta libraries were sequenced as 87-base-pair reads. Per the original workflow: A later analysis tallied around 80 million unique TCR beta chains across the 610 or so repertoires, and around 10 million of those chains were shared by two or more donors. To remove PCR and sequencing errors, raw reads were error-corrected and collapsed into unique sequences using a nearest-neighbor algorithm that merged closely related sequences. V, D and J gene segments were assigned by aligning CDR3 sequences to IMGT reference sequences. Each retained sequence needed at least a six-nucleotide match to both a V gene segment and a J gene segment. A rearrangement counted as productive if the CDR3 had no stop codons and remained in frame with V and J, and every other rearrangement counted as non-productive. Following IMGT convention, CDR3 was defined as the stretch from the second conserved V-encoded cysteine to the conserved J-encoded phenylalanine. Sequences without an unambiguous match to a single V gene segment were excluded from the earlier analysis of almost 600 of the donors. In an earlier analysis of approximately 590 of the donors, a V segment was called functional when productive rearrangements were above 56.7%, and segregating when the standard deviation between donors exceeded 5%. To diagnose cytomegalovirus status from the catalog of TCR beta chain sequences, a statistical classification framework was built. In a later analysis, TCR nucleotide sequences were compared against IMGT/GENE-DB human TR gene sequences so that V and J genes could be assigned. The TCRdist pipeline was used in a later analysis to assign CDR3 sequences and most-parsimonious VDJ recombination scenarios. A later analysis defined each TCR beta chain by its CDR3 amino acid sequence plus V-gene family, and excluded reads lacking a unique V-gene family. A later analysis removed 450 to 600 highly shared, low-generation-probability nucleotide sequences to deal with suspected cross-contamination and a sequencing artifact. In a later analysis, a clonal expansion index was calculated for each public chain from normalized within-repertoire ranks of inferred template counts. In a later analysis, generation probabilities were computed with a VDJ recombination model fitted to out-of-frame rearrangements, and the resulting probabilities were checked against IGoR. Hypergeometric tests were used in a later analysis to score TCR-TCR, TCR-HLA and TCR-CMV co-occurrence, with a repertoire-size bias correction applied to the TCR pairs. In a later analysis, false discovery rates were estimated by permuting HLA or CMV assignments 20 times. In a later analysis, co-occurring TCRs were grouped with DBSCAN, and TCRdist sequence similarity was added when clustering was performed within HLA-allele-positive subsets. Repertoires with fewer than 30,000 or more than 120,000 public chains were left out of co-occurrence clustering, as were four to six repertoires with anomalous nucleotide sharing. Sourced from immuneACCESS, this table was stored by TCRdb with only in-frame sequences that have V and J called. A share of the clones is absent; for the studies checked, an unresolved V gene accounts for under half, and the remainder has no known explanation. That table gives V, J and clone size, and the DNA gave D and trimming. The sample table holds 150,000 to 200,000 clones, of which less than 80% were seen once. The top ten hold more than 4% of the sample.

This clone appeared once. Its antigen remains unidentified. No base qualities exist here, and no much larger clone lies one base off it. The cohort was made up of 666 healthy bone marrow donors. All cohort members were sampled while nominally healthy, although unrecorded immune exposures were likely present. The donor tested CMV seronegative, placing the donor among the roughly 400 seronegative members of the cohort. A peripheral blood sample was provided by each donor, and peripheral blood mononuclear cells were used for TCR beta sequencing. The Qiagen DNeasy Blood Extraction Kit was used to extract genomic DNA from the blood cell samples.

Specimen: PBMCs. This sequence uses TRBV15 and TRBJ2-4; matching of 6 bases hints at TRBD1 as the D gene. This clonotype originated in a man in his forties or fifties in good health and CMV-seronegative. At the DNA level, the sequence is TGTGCCACCAGCCTAAGCAGGTCCGATAGGGGGGCCAAAAACATTCAGTACTTC. Translated, it reads CATSLSRSDRGAKNIQYF.